The 15 T cell receptor beta chains presented below share a single source sample, sequenced in a study of blood T cells in healthy people across ages. Combining a sample-barcoded 5' primer with a J-beta primer mix, a second PCR ran for roughly 6 to 11 cycles. TCRdb called the 5' RACE reads again in MiXCR, with one record for every CDR3 protein. The table includes 700,000 to 850,000 distinct CDR3 sequences, around 34% detected once. Input material: blood. All receptors come from a man aged 18 to 29 in good health.

The CDR3 loop reads CASSGTGQVSTDTQYF. The DNA for the CDR3 is TGTGCCAGCAGTGGGACAGGTCAAGTGAGCACAGATACGCAGTATTTT. The V gene is TRBV2, the J gene TRBJ2-3, with 7 bases identical to TRBD1. The CDR3 length is 16 residues. V gave up 4 bases and J gave up 0 bases; unmatched junction bases: 7. Germline V CDR1 and CDR2: SNHLY, FYNNEI.

The sample holds a few counts of this clonotype. The J gene is TRBJ2-2, the V gene TRBV7-9; D unclear. Germline V gives CDR1 SEHNR, CDR2 FQNEAQ (reference sequence). The germline V and J ends were trimmed by 1 base and 11 bases, with 5 bases remaining between them. The CDR3 length is 11 residues. The CDR3 bases are TGTGCCAGCAGCTTAGACGGAGAGCTGTTTTTT. Its protein is CASSLDGELFF.

This clonotype was counted ten times or more. The CDR3: CSATTGQYGYTF. CDR3 DNA sequence: TGCAGTGCTACGACAGGGCAGTATGGCTACACCTTC. This rearrangement joins TRBV20-1 to TRBJ1-2; 7 bases are a match to TRBD1. This CDR3 region has 12 residues. The trim removed 4 bases at V and 5 bases at J, leaving 4 bases unmatched. In germline, CDR1 is DFQATT, CDR2 SNEGSKA (reference sequence).

This clonotype was seen more than once but under ten times. The chain combines TRBV4-2 with TRBJ1-5; no clear D gene. Germline V lookup: CDR1 LGHNA, CDR2 YNFKEQ. The CDR3 is 13 residues long. The V end lost 0 bases, the J end lost 7 bases, and 7 bases lay between the germline ends. CDR3: CASSQEPSQPQHF. Here the CDR3 DNA reads TGTGCCAGCAGCCAAGAACCTAGCCAGCCCCAGCATTTT.

V gene TRBV12-3 or TRBV12-4 combines with J gene TRBJ2-7; TRBD2 might be the D (5 bases). The CDR3 extends over 15 amino acids. V gave up 6 bases and J gave up 1 base, with 16 bases separating them. In nucleotides, the CDR3 is TGTGCCAGCAGCCCTAGCCGTCGCGGATCCTACGAGCAGTACTTC. It specifies CASSPSRRGSYEQYF.

The table lists this clonotype with a few counts. The V and J genes are TRBV6-2 or TRBV6-3 and TRBJ2-3; tentatively, D is TRBD2 (5 bases). Germline V lookup: CDR1 MNHEY, CDR2 SVGEGT. Trimming cost V 6 bases and J 8 bases, with 18 bases left between them. The CDR3 is 14 residues long. Here the CDR3 reads CASSPEGHLGTQYF. The CDR3 DNA is TGTGCCAGCAGCCCCGAGGGCCACCTGGGTACGCAGTATTTT.

This clonotype was picked up a small number of times. The V gene is TRBV12-3 or TRBV12-4, the J gene TRBJ1-1; the match to TRBD1 covers 12 bases. This CDR3 spans 15 amino acids. Trimming removed 7 bases from V and 6 bases from J; junction bases left unmatched: 9. The CDR3 spells CASNLGQGARSEAFF. The CDR3 nucleotides read TGTGCCAGCAATCTGGGACAGGGGGCGCGTTCTGAAGCTTTCTTT.

A note on this clonotype: The junction departs from the called germline gene at one end, perhaps through a read error. The rearrangement joins TRBV5-1 to TRBJ2-1; D is uncertain. The CDR3 length is 11 residues. Germline V gives CDR1 SGHRS, CDR2 YFSETQ. The CDR3 here is CASSLLNEHFF. CDR3 DNA sequence: TGCGCCAGCAGCTTGCTCAATGAGCACTTCTTC.

The CDR3 DNA sequence: TGCGCCAGCAGCCCGGAAATGGCCTATACGCAGTATTTT. Its translation is CASSPEMAYTQYF. The J gene is TRBJ2-3, the V gene TRBV5-1; D gene unclear. The V and J ends lost 4 bases and 7 bases respectively, with 13 bases between them. This CDR3 has 13 residues. Germline loops: CDR1 SGHRS, CDR2 YFSETQ.

This clonotype occurred many times. CDR3 DNA sequence: TGCAGTGCTAGTCTGGGGGCTGGTAATCAGCCCCAGCATTTT. Its translation is CSASLGAGNQPQHF. The chain has TRBV20-1 and TRBJ1-5; D perhaps matches TRBD1 (6 bases). The CDR3 is 14 amino acids. Germline V gene sequence: CDR1 DFQATT, CDR2 SNEGSKA (reference sequence). Trimming pared 3 bases from V and 4 bases from J, leaving 13 bases between.

The chain combines TRBV7-9 with TRBJ1-6; D not certain. The CDR3 is 15 amino acids. CDR1 is SEHNR, CDR2 FQNEAQ, per germline (reference sequence). The V end lost 8 bases, the J end lost 7 bases, and 18 bases lay between the germline ends. The CDR3 sequence is CASRLPGNTNSPLHF. DNA of the CDR3: TGTGCCAGCCGGCTGCCCGGTAACACGAATTCACCCCTCCACTTT.

The chain is built from TRBV6-5 and TRBJ2-6; D is unresolved. Germline-derived CDR1 and CDR2 are MNHEY and SVGAGI. Trimming removed 4 bases from V and 1 base from J, with 14 bases in between. This CDR3 is 17 amino acids long. The CDR3 sequence is CASSSEPGLSGANVLTF. CDR3 in DNA: TGTGCCAGCAGTTCGGAGCCAGGCCTTTCTGGGGCCAACGTCCTGACTTTC.

This clonotype appeared a few times. V gene TRBV7-2 combines with J gene TRBJ2-7; D is undetermined. Germline V gene lookup returns CDR1 SGHTA and CDR2 FQGNSA. V lost 5 bases and J lost 3, with 11 bases in between. This CDR3 contains 13 residues. The CDR3 sequence: CASSVEDFYEQYF. As DNA, the CDR3 is TGTGCCAGCAGCGTAGAGGATTTCTACGAGCAGTACTTC.

There are many counts of this clonotype. The chain couples TRBV12-3 or TRBV12-4 to TRBJ2-1, with TRBD2 identical over 8 bases. The CDR3 contains 16 residues. After removal of 2 bases from V and 0 bases from J, the junction contained 3 bases not matched to a gene. The CDR3 here is CASSLNGGGSYNEQFF. The CDR3 coding sequence is TGTGCCAGCAGTTTAAACGGGGGGGGCTCCTACAATGAGCAGTTCTTC.

This clonotype has more than one count but fewer than ten. The rearrangement uses TRBV4-1 and TRBJ1-4, with a tentative D call TRBD1 (5 bases). Germline CDR1 reads MGHRA; CDR2 reads YSYEKL. Trimming took off 0 bases at V and 5 bases at J, with 13 bases between the two ends. This CDR3 has 16 amino acids. The CDR3 protein is CASSQDGAGLNEKLFF. CDR3 in DNA: TGCGCCAGCAGCCAAGATGGGGCAGGGTTAAATGAAAAACTGTTTTTT.